This T cell receptor beta chain was retrieved from a study of blood T cell repertoires in COVID-19. This clone came up once. Sequencing was performed with immunoSEQ multiplex PCR; in TCRdb, only in-frame clones are kept and a portion is missing. The sample yields just over 95,000 clones, around 81% seen once. Germline lookup yields CDR1 SQVTM and CDR2 ANQGSEA. Between the trimmed V and J ends, which lost 1 base and 12 bases, there was a span of 16 bases. CDR3 length: 13 residues. The clonotype originates from a man aged 55 to 70 with acute or convalescent COVID-19. The sample consisted of peripheral blood. This chain uses TRBV29-1 with TRBJ2-1; maybe TRBD1 (6 bases). The chain's CDR3 is CSVEGQGLGGQFF. The CDR3 DNA follows: TGCAGCGTTGAAGGGCAGGGGTTAGGTGGGCAGTTCTTC.